A selection of T cell receptor beta chains follows, all from one sample in a study of radiotherapy plus CTLA-4 blockade in lung cancer. Only in-frame clones appear in the TCRdb table, and some are missing; sequencing was by immunoSEQ multiplex PCR. The table lists fewer than 45,000 clones, approximately 85% of them singletons. The sample in question was peripheral blood, obtained from a patient treated with radiotherapy plus ipilimumab. The receptors shown here come from a human donor with non-small cell lung cancer who had stable disease on radiotherapy plus ipilimumab. Both conserved end residues are part of each CDR3. Fields, in order: J gene, clone size, D gene, V gene, CDR3 protein, CDR3 DNA. The D gene is left open where the match is weak. Not all rows give a size; the values are once, few, many and, for expanded clones, a class.

J gene: TRBJ2-7
clone size: .
D gene: .
V gene: TRBV25-1
CDR3 protein: CASSSSGWGSYEQYF
CDR3 DNA: TGTGCCAGCTCCTCTTCAGGGTGGGGTTCCTACGAGCAGTACTTC

J gene: TRBJ2-3
clone size: .
D gene: TRBD2
V gene: TRBV5-6
CDR3 protein: CASSLGPGGGTDTQYF
CDR3 DNA: TGTGCCAGCAGCTTGGGCCCGGGAGGAGGGACAGATACGCAGTATTTT

J gene: TRBJ1-2
clone size: .
D gene: .
V gene: TRBV7-2
CDR3 protein: CASSLVVTDYGYTF
CDR3 DNA: TGTGCCAGCAGCTTAGTGGTGACAGACTATGGCTACACCTTC

J gene: TRBJ1-2
clone size: .
D gene: .
V gene: TRBV7-8
CDR3 protein: CASSLLEYYGYTF
CDR3 DNA: TGTGCCAGCAGCTTATTGGAGTACTATGGCTACACCTTC

J gene: TRBJ1-2
clone size: once
D gene: TRBD1
V gene: TRBV7-3
CDR3 protein: CASSLIPGQGYGYTF
CDR3 DNA: TGTGCCAGCAGCTTGATACCGGGACAGGGCTATGGCTACACCTTC

J gene: TRBJ2-1
clone size: few
D gene: TRBD2
V gene: TRBV7-2
CDR3 protein: CASSLAGLAGNEQFF
CDR3 DNA: TGTGCCAGCAGCTTAGCCGGACTAGCGGGGAATGAGCAGTTCTTC

J gene: TRBJ2-1
clone size: .
D gene: .
V gene: TRBV4-2
CDR3 protein: CASSQETSGLGYSDEQFF
CDR3 DNA: TGTGCCAGCAGCCAAGAGACTTCGGGACTCGGCTATTCGGATGAGCAGTTCTTC

J gene: TRBJ2-3
clone size: .
D gene: TRBD1
V gene: TRBV12-5
CDR3 protein: CASARDRPETDTQYF
CDR3 DNA: TGTGCTAGTGCCCGGGACAGGCCGGAAACAGATACGCAGTATTTT

J gene: TRBJ1-6
clone size: .
D gene: TRBD1
V gene: TRBV27
CDR3 protein: CASTPAGQNNSPLHF
CDR3 DNA: TGTGCCAGCACTCCTGCGGGACAGAATAATTCACCCCTCCACTTT

J gene: TRBJ2-3
clone size: .
D gene: TRBD1
V gene: TRBV7-2
CDR3 protein: CASSPGGSTDTQYF
CDR3 DNA: TGTGCCAGCAGCCCAGGGGGTAGCACAGATACGCAGTATTTT

J gene: TRBJ2-3
clone size: .
D gene: .
V gene: TRBV30
CDR3 protein: CAWSHPPPGWGFGTDTQYF
CDR3 DNA: TGTGCCTGGAGTCACCCCCCCCCGGGATGGGGATTTGGCACAGATACGCAGTATTTT

J gene: TRBJ2-7
clone size: few
D gene: TRBD1
V gene: TRBV28
CDR3 protein: CASSPLTGVYEQYF
CDR3 DNA: TGTGCCAGCAGCCCCTTGACAGGGGTCTACGAGCAGTACTTC

J gene: TRBJ1-1
clone size: .
D gene: TRBD1
V gene: TRBV2
CDR3 protein: CASSGAGTGYRSAFF
CDR3 DNA: TGTGCCAGCAGTGGCGCCGGGACAGGGTATCGATCAGCTTTCTTT

J gene: TRBJ1-2
clone size: .
D gene: .
V gene: TRBV7-2
CDR3 protein: CASSLAPQNYGYTF
CDR3 DNA: TGTGCCAGCAGCTTAGCGCCGCAGAACTATGGCTACACCTTC

J gene: TRBJ2-5
clone size: .
D gene: .
V gene: TRBV7-2
CDR3 protein: CASTSRPGAVFETQYF
CDR3 DNA: TGTGCCAGCACCTCACGACCAGGGGCCGTCTTCGAGACCCAGTACTTC

J gene: TRBJ1-5
clone size: .
D gene: .
V gene: TRBV15
CDR3 protein: CATSRDREVWQPQHF
CDR3 DNA: TGTGCCACCAGCAGAGACAGGGAAGTTTGGCAGCCCCAGCATTTT

J gene: TRBJ2-5
clone size: .
D gene: .
V gene: TRBV28
CDR3 protein: CASSRSGGVETQYF
CDR3 DNA: TGTGCCAGCAGCCGTAGTGGAGGGGTGGAGACCCAGTACTTC

J gene: TRBJ1-3
clone size: .
D gene: .
V gene: TRBV4-3
CDR3 protein: CASSQVEPGNTIYF
CDR3 DNA: TGCGCCAGCAGCCAAGTCGAGCCTGGAAACACCATATATTTT

J gene: TRBJ2-5
clone size: once
D gene: .
V gene: TRBV27
CDR3 protein: CASSLSPAGSRETQYF
CDR3 DNA: TGTGCCAGCAGTTTATCGCCGGCGGGCTCCCGGGAGACCCAGTACTTC

J gene: TRBJ2-2
clone size: .
D gene: TRBD2
V gene: TRBV4-1
CDR3 protein: CASSLDGTSGTTGELFF
CDR3 DNA: TGCGCCAGCAGCCTTGACGGGACTAGCGGGACCACCGGGGAGCTGTTTTTT

J gene: TRBJ2-7
clone size: once
D gene: TRBD1
V gene: TRBV18
CDR3 protein: CASSPKGQAPFVEQYF
CDR3 DNA: TGTGCCAGCTCACCAAAGGGACAGGCCCCTTTTGTGGAGCAGTACTTC

J gene: TRBJ2-5
clone size: .
D gene: .
V gene: TRBV19
CDR3 protein: CASSMPDSQETQYF
CDR3 DNA: TGTGCCAGTAGTATGCCGGACAGCCAAGAGACCCAGTACTTC

J gene: TRBJ1-1
clone size: .
D gene: .
V gene: TRBV19
CDR3 protein: CASSKGMNTEAFF
CDR3 DNA: TGTGCCAGTAGTAAGGGGATGAACACTGAAGCTTTCTTT

J gene: TRBJ2-1
clone size: .
D gene: .
V gene: TRBV7-9
CDR3 protein: CASSLAQGLDNEQFF
CDR3 DNA: TGTGCCAGCAGCTTAGCGCAGGGATTGGACAATGAGCAGTTCTTC

J gene: TRBJ2-7
clone size: .
D gene: .
V gene: TRBV6-6
CDR3 protein: CASRPGHNYEQYF
CDR3 DNA: TGTGCCAGCAGGCCGGGACATAACTACGAGCAGTACTTC

J gene: TRBJ2-1
clone size: .
D gene: TRBD2
V gene: TRBV7-2
CDR3 protein: CASSALAGGPNEQFF
CDR3 DNA: TGTGCCAGCAGCGCACTAGCGGGAGGGCCCAATGAGCAGTTCTTC

J gene: TRBJ1-5
clone size: .
D gene: .
V gene: TRBV28
CDR3 protein: CASSGEKRNQPQHF
CDR3 DNA: TGTGCCAGCAGTGGAGAGAAGCGCAATCAGCCCCAGCATTTT

J gene: TRBJ2-5
clone size: .
D gene: .
V gene: TRBV11-1
CDR3 protein: CASRLAGETQYF
CDR3 DNA: TGTGCCAGCAGACTAGCTGGGGAGACCCAGTACTTC

J gene: TRBJ1-6
clone size: .
D gene: .
V gene: TRBV6-5
CDR3 protein: CASSSAGKRSPLHF
CDR3 DNA: TGTGCCAGCAGTTCAGCGGGGAAACGGTCACCCCTCCACTTT

J gene: TRBJ1-1
clone size: .
D gene: TRBD1
V gene: TRBV2
CDR3 protein: CASITGDTEAFF
CDR3 DNA: TGTGCCAGCATTACAGGGGACACTGAAGCTTTCTTT

J gene: TRBJ2-6
clone size: .
D gene: .
V gene: TRBV5-6
CDR3 protein: CASTRIGRDSGANVLTF
CDR3 DNA: TGTGCCAGCACCAGAATCGGACGGGACTCTGGGGCCAACGTCCTGACTTTC

J gene: TRBJ2-7
clone size: .
D gene: TRBD1
V gene: TRBV19
CDR3 protein: CASSPEGYRGSSYEQYF
CDR3 DNA: TGTGCCAGTAGCCCCGAGGGGTACAGGGGGAGCTCCTACGAGCAGTACTTC